These 28 T cell receptor beta chains came from one sample sequenced in a study of blood T cell repertoires in COVID-19. Produced via immunoSEQ multiplex PCR; TCRdb's table is partial and in-frame only. The data show roughly 320,000 clones, around 86% seen once. The sequenced material came from PBMCs or T cells enriched from blood (not recorded which). These receptors originate from a man aged 30 to 39 who had recovered from COVID-19.

The chain recombines TRBV18 with TRBJ1-6; D possibly corresponds to TRBD1 (5 bases). The germline V and J ends were trimmed by 3 bases and 14 bases, with 17 bases remaining between them. This CDR3 comprises 14 residues. Germline V gene lookup returns CDR1 KGHSH and CDR2 LQKENI. The CDR3 DNA follows: TGTGCCAGCTCACCTTCTGCGGACGGGGGGACCCTCCACTTT. This translates into CASSPSADGGTLHF.

This chain connects TRBV4-1 to TRBJ2-7, with 10 bases lining up with TRBD1. Trimming at V came to 3 bases and at J to 6 bases, leaving 8 bases not matched to a gene. The germline CDR1 and CDR2 sequences are MGHRA and YSYEKL. This CDR3 has 15 residues. CDR3 in amino acids: CASSQGSGTGVEQYF. DNA for the CDR3: TGCGCCAGCAGCCAGGGTTCCGGGACAGGGGTCGAGCAGTACTTC.

J is TRBJ1-5 and V is TRBV27; D is possibly TRBD1 (5 bases). The ends were cut back, 4 bases at V and 0 bases at J, with 13 bases in the middle. Germline CDR1 reads MNHEY; CDR2 reads SMNVEV (reference sequence). CDR3 length: 16 amino acids. In DNA form, the CDR3 reads TGTGCCAGCAGTTCAGCAGGACACCGTAGCAATCAGCCCCAGCATTTT. This gives the protein CASSSAGHRSNQPQHF.

J is TRBJ2-5 and V is TRBV2, with a tentative D call TRBD1 (6 bases). The CDR3 extends over 16 amino acids. Germline V gives CDR1 SNHLY, CDR2 FYNNEI. V was shortened by 8 bases and J by 5 bases, with 24 bases between the two germline ends. In DNA form, the CDR3 reads TGTGCCAGCTTCTTTATGACAGGAAAAAGGGGGGAGACCCAGTACTTC. Its translation is CASFFMTGKRGETQYF.

This clone was observed once. The genes are TRBV19 and TRBJ1-1; 12 nucleotides match TRBD1. CDR1 is LNHDA, CDR2 SQIVND, per germline (reference sequence). With 9 bases clipped from V and 3 bases from J, the junction kept 11 bases outside the gene matches. This CDR3 contains 16 residues. The CDR3 nucleotides are TGTGCCAGCGCCGGGACAGGGGGCGTCAAATACACTGAAGCTTTCTTT. Protein: CASAGTGGVKYTEAFF.

The V and J genes are TRBV27 and TRBJ1-1; 8 bases agree with TRBD1. The V gene's germline CDR1 is MNHEY and CDR2 SMNVEV (reference sequence). Germline trimming cut 1 base from V and 3 bases from J; bases unmatched to any gene: 7. The CDR3 is made up of 16 amino acids. The DNA of the CDR3 is TGTGCCAGCAGTTTATTGGGCAGGGGGCGCGACACTGAAGCTTTCTTT. It specifies CASSLLGRGRDTEAFF.

This clone occurred a few times. The chain recombines TRBV11-3 with TRBJ2-1; a possible D gene is TRBD2 (6 bases). The CDR3 totals 16 residues. CDR1 and CDR2 (germline): SGHNT, YENEEA. Trimming pared 9 bases from V and 1 base from J, leaving 19 bases between. CDR3 nucleotide sequence: TGTGCCAGTCAGGCTGGGGGGATTGAGTCCTACAATGAGCAGTTCTTC. Translation: CASQAGGIESYNEQFF.

This clone appeared a single time. V gene TRBV12-5 combines with J gene TRBJ1-3; TRBD1 matches 7 bases. The CDR3 is 18 residues long. Unmatched junction bases numbered 9, after V lost 1 base and J lost 0 bases. Germline values: CDR1 LGHNT, CDR2 FRNRAP. The CDR3 DNA is TGTGCTAGTGGTTTGGGACCCCACGGGACAGTCTCTGGAAACACCATATATTTT. Its translation: CASGLGPHGTVSGNTIYF.

The chain links TRBV7-9 to TRBJ1-6, with D hard to call. Germline values: CDR1 SEHNR, CDR2 FQNEAQ (reference sequence). This CDR3 is built from 15 residues. Trimming took off 4 bases at V and 0 bases at J, with 7 bases between the two ends. CDR3 coding DNA: TGTGCCAGCAGCTCGGAGAGCTCCTATAATTCACCCCTCCACTTT. It specifies CASSSESSYNSPLHF.

This chain connects TRBV4-1 to TRBJ1-6, with 7 bases aligning to TRBD1. Looked up from germline, CDR1 is MGHRA and CDR2 is YSYEKL. The ends lost 5 bases at V and 5 bases at J; junction bases unmatched: 6. The CDR3 runs to 15 residues. The CDR3: CASSANRGDNSPLHF. CDR3 nucleotide sequence: TGCGCCAGCAGCGCGAACAGGGGTGATAATTCACCCCTCCACTTT.

This clone has just one count. The chain combines TRBV9 with TRBJ1-1; perhaps TRBD1 as D (5 bases). CDR3 length: 14 residues. V lost 4 bases and J lost 4, with 14 bases in between. Germline-derived CDR1 and CDR2 are SGDLS and YYNGEE. The DNA for the CDR3 is TGTGCCAGCAGCCCCCTTGGGGCCCTCACTGAAGCTTTCTTT. It translates to CASSPLGALTEAFF.

The chain recombines TRBV2 with TRBJ2-2; no clear D gene. Trimming pared 8 bases from V and 8 bases from J, leaving 6 bases between. The CDR3 is 10 amino acids. Germline V CDR1 and CDR2: SNHLY, FYNNEI. The CDR3 sequence: CASSRGELFF. CDR3 bases: TGTGCCAGCTCTCGGGGGGAGCTGTTTTTT.

CDR3 nucleotides: TGTGCCAGCAGCTTTGGACAGGGGGGGACAAATGAAAAACTGTTTTTT. This translates into CASSFGQGGTNEKLFF. This chain links TRBV11-2 with TRBJ1-4, with 10 bases lining up with TRBD1. V shed 3 bases, J shed 5 bases, and the junction held 6 bases outside the gene matches. The CDR3 consists of 16 residues. Germline-derived CDR1 and CDR2 are SGHAT and FQNNGV.

The chain links TRBV5-4 to TRBJ2-7; D is undetermined. Germline values: CDR1 SGHNT, CDR2 YYREEE (reference sequence). The CDR3 is 12 residues long. Trimming left V 2 bases short and J 2 bases short, with 5 bases between. The CDR3 reads CASSFGAYEQYF. The CDR3 nucleotides read TGTGCCAGCAGCTTTGGAGCCTACGAGCAGTACTTC.

This clone appeared many times. CDR3 sequence (DNA): TGCGCCAGCAGCCAAGGTCTTTGGCCCCAGCATTTT. This translates into CASSQGLWPQHF. The rearrangement links TRBV4-1 to TRBJ1-5; unclear D gene. This CDR3 region has 12 residues. The germline V gene has CDR1 MGHRA and CDR2 YSYEKL. V was clipped by 1 base and J by 9 bases, with 7 bases between them.

This chain joins TRBV11-2 and TRBJ2-7; D uncertain. Per germline, CDR1 SGHAT and CDR2 FQNNGV. The V end lost 5 bases, the J end lost 2 bases, and 13 bases lay between the germline ends. CDR3 length: 14 residues. CDR3 sequence reads: CASSPKAFPYEQYF. The CDR3 DNA reads as TGTGCCAGCAGCCCCAAAGCTTTCCCCTACGAGCAGTACTTC.

This chain uses TRBV19 with TRBJ2-1, with 14 bases identical to TRBD2. The CDR3 sequence is 16 residues long. CDR1 and CDR2 from the germline V gene are LNHDA and SQIVND (reference sequence). The junction had 4 bases not matched to a gene; V was cut back by 5 bases and J by 4 bases. CDR3 in amino acids: CASSVGLAGAYNEQFF. The DNA of the CDR3 is TGTGCCAGTAGTGTGGGACTAGCGGGAGCATACAATGAGCAGTTCTTC.

The chain has TRBV11-2 and TRBJ2-1; D perhaps matches TRBD2 (6 bases). Germline CDR1 reads SGHAT; CDR2 reads FQNNGV. Deletions cut 5 bases from V and 8 bases from J, with 13 bases between. The CDR3 runs to 13 residues. The CDR3: CASSLDYNYEQFF. CDR3 coding DNA: TGTGCCAGCAGCCTGGACTATAACTATGAGCAGTTCTTC.

The chain couples TRBV5-1 to TRBJ1-1; 8 bases line up with TRBD1. Unmatched junction bases numbered 8, after V lost 4 bases and J lost 0 bases. CDR1 SGHRS and CDR2 YFSETQ come from the germline V gene. This CDR3 has 16 amino acids. CDR3 DNA: TGCGCCAGCAGCCCCTGGACAGGGCCCATGAACACTGAAGCTTTCTTT. This gives the protein CASSPWTGPMNTEAFF.

The V gene is TRBV28, the J gene TRBJ2-5; 7 nucleotides line up with TRBD1. The CDR3 consists of 14 residues. Trimming took 5 bases from V and 4 from J; bases not matched to a gene: 7. Germline CDR1 is MDHEN and CDR2 is SYDVKM. This chain's CDR3 is CASSTPTGRETQYF. In nucleotides, the CDR3 is TGTGCCAGCAGTACCCCGACAGGGAGAGAGACCCAGTACTTC.

This clone has only one observation. The chain combines TRBV4-2 with TRBJ1-4, with 7 bases aligning to TRBD1. The V gene's germline CDR1 is LGHNA and CDR2 YNFKEQ. The CDR3 is 16 residues long. V lost 3 bases and J lost 5; bases outside the gene matches: 9. CDR3 DNA sequence: TGTGCCAGCAGCCAGTCGCGACAGGGCCTAAATGAAAAACTGTTTTTT. It is translated as CASSQSRQGLNEKLFF.

This chain connects TRBV2 to TRBJ2-1; TRBD2 matches 11 bases. CDR3 length: 15 amino acids. The ends lost 6 bases at V and 7 bases at J; junction bases unmatched: 8. Per the germline V gene, CDR1 is SNHLY and CDR2 is FYNNEI. For the CDR3, the DNA is TGTGCCAGCAGCTACCTAGCGGGAGGCTATAATGAGCAGTTCTTC. Encoded protein: CASSYLAGGYNEQFF.

The chain is built from TRBV19 and TRBJ1-4; no clear D. From germline, CDR1 is LNHDA and CDR2 SQIVND (reference sequence). The CDR3 sequence is 14 residues long. With 3 bases removed from V and 4 bases from J, the gap between germline ends came to 9 bases. This chain's CDR3 is CASSMEAVNEKLFF. CDR3 coding DNA: TGTGCCAGTAGTATGGAGGCAGTTAATGAAAAACTGTTTTTT. Based on the CDR3 plus reference TRBV19 and TRBJ1-4, the full variable domain is DGGITQSPKYLFRKEGQNVTLSCEQNLNHDAMYWYRQDPGQGLRLIYYSQIVNDFQKGDIAEGYSVSREKKESFPLTVTSAQKNPTAFYLCASSMEAVNEKLFFGSGTQLSVL.

The J gene is TRBJ1-6, the V gene TRBV2; D remains unclear. From germline, CDR1 is SNHLY and CDR2 FYNNEI. V was pared by 7 bases and J by 10 bases, with 8 bases between. This CDR3 has 11 residues. CDR3 amino acids: CASTFESPLHF. The CDR3 coding sequence is TGTGCCAGCACATTCGAGTCACCCCTCCACTTT. Based on the CDR3 plus reference TRBV2 and TRBJ1-6, the full variable domain is EPEVTQTPSHQVTQMGQEVILRCVPISNHLYFYWYRQILGQKVEFLVSFYNNEISEKSEIFDDQFSVERPDGSNFTLKIRSTKLEDSAMYFCASTFESPLHFGNGTRLTVT.

This clone was picked up a small number of times. The chain uses TRBV28 and TRBJ1-6; 8 nucleotides line up with TRBD1. CDR3 length equals 15 residues. Germline values: CDR1 MDHEN, CDR2 SYDVKM. J gave up 9 bases and V 6 bases, and 10 bases lay outside the gene matches. CDR3 region: CASSRRTGNSSPLHF. The CDR3 nucleotides are TGTGCCAGCAGCCGCCGGACAGGGAATAGTTCACCCCTCCACTTT.

This chain connects TRBV6-6 to TRBJ1-1; D is unclear. The CDR3 runs 14 residues. The V and J ends lost 7 bases and 1 base respectively, with 13 bases between them. Germline V gene sequence: CDR1 MNHNY, CDR2 SVGAGI (reference sequence). The CDR3 region has the DNA TGTGCCAGCAAGCTACAGAGCCAGAACACTGAAGCTTTCTTT. Translating gives CASKLQSQNTEAFF.

The chain recombines TRBV6-1 with TRBJ2-3; 9 bases line up with TRBD2. V lost 3 bases and J lost 3; bases outside the gene matches: 4. There are 15 residues in the CDR3. Germline loops: CDR1 MNHNS, CDR2 SASEGT. The CDR3 region has the DNA TGTGCCAGCAGTGATACGGCGGGGGGGACAGATACGCAGTATTTT. As protein: CASSDTAGGTDTQYF.

The chain couples TRBV28 to TRBJ1-5, with D maybe TRBD1 (5 bases). In germline, CDR1 is MDHEN, CDR2 SYDVKM. The CDR3 is made up of 13 amino acids. V shed 6 bases and J shed 7 bases, with 13 bases lying between them. The CDR3 sequence is CASRVDGGQPQHF. CDR3 coding DNA: TGTGCCAGCAGGGTGGACGGGGGACAGCCCCAGCATTTT.